This entry is about one T cell receptor beta chain. Antigen specificity is unknown. Only in-frame clones appear in the TCRdb table, and some are missing; sequencing was by immunoSEQ multiplex PCR. The sample carries fewer than 25,000 clones, 88% recorded once. The source of the sample is a study of OX40 agonist ivuxolimab in advanced cancers. Turning to the study itself: Treatment of patients was with ivuxolimab, an agonistic anti-OX40 (CD134) antibody. Whole-study results and caveats: Expanded clones were, on average, more numerous in CD8+ T cells than in CD4+.

The CDR3 sequence is 10 residues long. V was cut by 7 bases and J by 6 bases, with 8 bases left in between. Germline CDR1 SQVTM, CDR2 ANQGSEA. Sequencing used CD4+ or CD8+ T cells sorted from blood, obtained in a trial of the OX40 agonist ivuxolimab. The chain uses TRBV29-1 and TRBJ2-3, with unresolved D. This clonotype was obtained from an adult with an advanced solid tumor such as melanoma, head and neck, liver or kidney cancer. Here the CDR3 DNA reads TGCAGCGCTACTGGGGATACGCAGTATTTT. It specifies CSATGDTQYF.